This T cell receptor beta chain emerged from a study of control samples from healthy donors and cancer patients. This CDR3 contains 15 residues. The germline gives CDR1 SGHAT, CDR2 FQNNGV. The trim removed 1 base at V and 8 bases at J, leaving 7 bases unmatched. Method: immunoSEQ multiplex PCR; TCRdb's copy keeps in-frame clones and lacks some. The sample shows more than 25,000 clones, approximately 93% of them seen only once. The TCR originated in a man in his fifties or sixties in good health. The sequenced sample was blood. V usage is TRBV11-2 and J usage is TRBJ1-2; 10 bases map to TRBD1. The CDR3 spells CASSLATGGSEGYTF. In nucleotides, the CDR3 is TGTGCCAGCAGCTTAGCGACAGGGGGCTCGGAAGGCTACACCTTC. Complete variable domain (other parts from reference TRBV11-2 and TRBJ1-2): EAGVAQSPRYKIIEKRQSVAFWCNPISGHATLYWYQQILGQGPKLLIQFQNNGVVDDSQLPKDRFSAERLKGVDSTLKIQPAKLEDSAVYLCASSLATGGSEGYTFGSGTRLTVV.